Included here is one T cell receptor beta chain sequence, with context. Its antigen is unidentified. This sample is part of a study of vaccination effects on CD4 cells after COVID-19. In the study overall: Subjects were given two BNT162b2 or mRNA-1273 vaccine doses. Study observations and caveats: Late after vaccination, infection- and vaccine-induced clones showed marked clonal contraction.

Germline loops: CDR1 MNHEY, CDR2 SVGEGT. The CDR3 has 15 amino acids. With 6 bases clipped from V and 7 bases from J, the junction kept 11 bases outside the gene matches. Sequencing was preceded by expansion of antigen-specific CD4+ T cells with viral peptide pools in the ViraFEST assay. Researchers isolated CD4+ T cells once 9 to 11 days of culture had elapsed. Assay: immunoSEQ multiplex PCR; the TCRdb copy retains only in-frame clones and omits some. The top ten hold under 3% of the sample, which has tens of thousands of clones, 80% to 90% seen once. This sample comprised CD4+ T cells from PBMCs cultured with HCoV-229E spike peptides, obtained before COVID-19 vaccination. The TCR originated in a human donor who received a COVID-19 vaccine. V gene TRBV6-2 or TRBV6-3 combines with J gene TRBJ1-5; 8 nucleotides agree with TRBD1. CDR3 DNA: TGTGCCAGCAGCACACCGGGACAGGTAGGACAGCCCCAGCATTTT. Amino acids: CASSTPGQVGQPQHF.